These T cell receptor beta chains were read from a single sample in a study of blood T cell repertoires in COVID-19. This table comes from immunoSEQ multiplex PCR, and its TCRdb copy is limited to in-frame clones, with some not included. The table has approximately 200,000 clones, 80% to 90% seen once. The sample was peripheral blood. These receptors were collected from a human donor with active or convalescent COVID-19. The donor label of this sample is uncertain. Both conserved end residues are part of each CDR3. The order of the fields is V gene, D gene, J gene, clone size, CDR3 protein, CDR3 DNA. The D gene is left open where the match is weak. Size values are once, few and many counts, or a class for expanded clones, and some rows have none.

v_gene: TRBV5-1
d_gene: NA
j_gene: TRBJ2-5
abundance: once
CDR3aa: CASSSAAGAGETQYF
CDR3nt: TGCGCCAGCAGCTCCGCGGCGGGGGCCGGGGAGACCCAGTACTTC

v_gene: TRBV4-3
d_gene: NA
j_gene: TRBJ2-7
abundance: NA
CDR3aa: CASSQDPIGQYIYEQYF
CDR3nt: TGCGCCAGCAGCCAAGACCCGATTGGACAATACATCTACGAGCAGTACTTC

v_gene: TRBV11-3
d_gene: TRBD1
j_gene: TRBJ2-3
abundance: NA
CDR3aa: CASSWGQGADTQYF
CDR3nt: TGTGCCAGCAGCTGGGGACAGGGGGCAGATACGCAGTATTTT

v_gene: TRBV3-1/TRBV3-2
d_gene: TRBD1
j_gene: TRBJ2-7
abundance: NA
CDR3aa: CASSQGTGEYEQYF
CDR3nt: TGTGCCAGCAGCCAAGGGACAGGGGAATACGAGCAGTACTTC

v_gene: TRBV19
d_gene: TRBD2
j_gene: TRBJ2-1
abundance: NA
CDR3aa: CASSMASGRSEQFF
CDR3nt: TGTGCCAGTAGTATGGCTAGCGGGAGGTCTGAGCAGTTCTTC

v_gene: TRBV3-1/TRBV3-2
d_gene: NA
j_gene: TRBJ1-1
abundance: NA
CDR3aa: CASSPLGGSTEAFF
CDR3nt: TGTGCCAGCAGCCCCCTGGGGGGGAGCACTGAAGCTTTCTTT

v_gene: TRBV3-1/TRBV3-2
d_gene: TRBD1
j_gene: TRBJ1-1
abundance: NA
CDR3aa: CASSQVGTVLTEAFF
CDR3nt: TGTGCCAGCAGCCAAGTGGGGACAGTTCTCACTGAAGCTTTCTTT

v_gene: TRBV7-2
d_gene: NA
j_gene: TRBJ1-1
abundance: NA
CDR3aa: CASSQEAGRMNTEAFF
CDR3nt: TGTGCCAGCAGCCAAGAGGCGGGCCGAATGAACACTGAAGCTTTCTTT

v_gene: TRBV10-3
d_gene: TRBD2
j_gene: TRBJ2-7
abundance: NA
CDR3aa: CAINGAGGGREGQYF
CDR3nt: TGTGCCATCAACGGAGCGGGAGGCGGCCGAGAGGGGCAGTACTTC

v_gene: TRBV4-1
d_gene: TRBD1
j_gene: TRBJ1-5
abundance: once
CDR3aa: CASSQGGQSNQPQHF
CDR3nt: TGCGCCAGCAGCCAAGGGGGACAGTCTAATCAGCCCCAGCATTTT

v_gene: TRBV4-3
d_gene: TRBD1
j_gene: TRBJ2-4
abundance: NA
CDR3aa: CASSQDGQGAIQYF
CDR3nt: TGCGCCAGCAGCCAAGACGGACAGGGGGCCATTCAGTACTTC

v_gene: TRBV11-2
d_gene: NA
j_gene: TRBJ2-7
abundance: NA
CDR3aa: CASSLAPHGSYSYEQYF
CDR3nt: TGTGCCAGCAGCTTAGCTCCCCACGGGAGTTATTCCTACGAGCAGTACTTC

v_gene: TRBV6-5
d_gene: NA
j_gene: TRBJ1-1
abundance: NA
CDR3aa: CASSYSSQNTEAFF
CDR3nt: TGTGCCAGCAGTTACTCGAGTCAGAACACTGAAGCTTTCTTT

v_gene: TRBV6-4
d_gene: TRBD2
j_gene: TRBJ2-2
abundance: NA
CDR3aa: CASSRGLDVATGELFF
CDR3nt: TGTGCCAGCAGTAGGGGACTAGACGTCGCCACCGGGGAGCTGTTTTTT

v_gene: TRBV10-3
d_gene: NA
j_gene: TRBJ2-1
abundance: NA
CDR3aa: CAITTSRDSFNEQFF
CDR3nt: TGTGCCATCACCACAAGCCGGGACTCCTTCAATGAGCAGTTCTTC

v_gene: TRBV28
d_gene: TRBD1
j_gene: TRBJ1-1
abundance: NA
CDR3aa: CASSLTGGSTEAFF
CDR3nt: TGTGCCAGCAGTTTAACAGGGGGCTCAACTGAAGCTTTCTTT

v_gene: TRBV3-1/TRBV3-2
d_gene: TRBD1
j_gene: TRBJ1-2
abundance: NA
CDR3aa: CASSSRTGTRSGYTF
CDR3nt: TGTGCCAGCAGCTCCCGGACAGGGACGAGGAGCGGCTACACCTTC

v_gene: TRBV24-1
d_gene: TRBD1
j_gene: TRBJ2-1
abundance: NA
CDR3aa: CATSDLRDRGHNEQFF
CDR3nt: TGTGCCACCAGTGATTTGAGGGACAGGGGCCACAATGAGCAGTTCTTC

v_gene: TRBV7-9
d_gene: TRBD1
j_gene: TRBJ1-2
abundance: few
CDR3aa: CASSPGTGIGRYTF
CDR3nt: TGTGCCAGCAGCCCGGGGACAGGGATTGGGAGATACACCTTC

v_gene: TRBV19
d_gene: TRBD1
j_gene: TRBJ2-6
abundance: NA
CDR3aa: CASHRTGDSGANVLTF
CDR3nt: TGTGCCAGTCACAGGACAGGGGACTCTGGGGCCAACGTCCTGACTTTC

v_gene: TRBV18
d_gene: NA
j_gene: TRBJ1-1
abundance: once
CDR3aa: CASSPPGAALSTFF
CDR3nt: TGTGCCAGCTCACCACCGGGGGCAGCTTTAAGTACGTTCTTT

v_gene: TRBV5-1
d_gene: NA
j_gene: TRBJ2-7
abundance: NA
CDR3aa: CASSLAGHPDEQYF
CDR3nt: TGCGCCAGCAGCTTAGCTGGACACCCGGACGAGCAGTACTTC

v_gene: TRBV7-9
d_gene: NA
j_gene: TRBJ1-5
abundance: few
CDR3aa: CASTRQTDQPQHF
CDR3nt: TGTGCCAGCACTAGACAGACCGATCAGCCCCAGCATTTT

v_gene: TRBV3-1/TRBV3-2
d_gene: TRBD2
j_gene: TRBJ2-1
abundance: NA
CDR3aa: CASSQEVSGTYNEQFF
CDR3nt: TGTGCCAGCAGCCAAGAAGTCAGCGGGACCTACAATGAGCAGTTCTTC

v_gene: TRBV27
d_gene: TRBD1
j_gene: TRBJ1-1
abundance: NA
CDR3aa: CASSLRAQGAGSAFF
CDR3nt: TGTGCCAGCAGTTTAAGGGCGCAGGGGGCTGGGTCGGCTTTCTTT

v_gene: TRBV2
d_gene: NA
j_gene: TRBJ1-2
abundance: once
CDR3aa: CASSGMGHYGYTF
CDR3nt: TGTGCCAGCAGTGGTATGGGGCATTATGGCTACACCTTC

v_gene: TRBV29-1
d_gene: TRBD1
j_gene: TRBJ2-2
abundance: once
CDR3aa: CSAFRPDRSTGELFF
CDR3nt: TGCAGCGCTTTTAGACCGGACAGGAGCACCGGGGAGCTGTTTTTT

v_gene: TRBV18
d_gene: TRBD2
j_gene: TRBJ2-3
abundance: NA
CDR3aa: CASSPPLAGVGDTQYF
CDR3nt: TGTGCCAGCTCACCACCCCTAGCGGGAGTTGGAGATACGCAGTATTTT

v_gene: TRBV7-6
d_gene: NA
j_gene: TRBJ1-2
abundance: NA
CDR3aa: CASSPQENYGYTF
CDR3nt: TGTGCCAGCAGCCCACAGGAGAACTATGGCTACACCTTC

v_gene: TRBV7-7
d_gene: TRBD2
j_gene: TRBJ2-1
abundance: NA
CDR3aa: CASSLNLAPSGGIPYNEQFF
CDR3nt: TGTGCCAGCAGCTTAAATCTGGCCCCTAGCGGGGGAATCCCCTACAATGAGCAGTTCTTC

v_gene: TRBV12-5
d_gene: TRBD2
j_gene: TRBJ2-7
abundance: NA
CDR3aa: CASGRSGGSYEQYF
CDR3nt: TGTGCTAGTGGGAGAAGCGGGGGGTCCTACGAGCAGTACTTC

v_gene: TRBV19
d_gene: NA
j_gene: TRBJ2-2
abundance: many
CDR3aa: CASHQLGGLSGELFF
CDR3nt: TGTGCCAGCCACCAACTTGGGGGGTTGTCCGGGGAGCTGTTTTTT

v_gene: TRBV4-2
d_gene: TRBD2
j_gene: TRBJ2-1
abundance: NA
CDR3aa: CASSPGLAGGLNEQFF
CDR3nt: TGTGCCAGCAGCCCGGGACTAGCGGGAGGGCTCAATGAGCAGTTCTTC

v_gene: TRBV30
d_gene: TRBD2
j_gene: TRBJ2-2
abundance: few
CDR3aa: CARTSGGALNGELFF
CDR3nt: TGTGCCCGGACTAGCGGGGGGGCCTTAAACGGGGAGCTGTTTTTT

v_gene: TRBV18
d_gene: TRBD1
j_gene: TRBJ1-5
abundance: NA
CDR3aa: CASSPKTGVGQPQHF
CDR3nt: TGTGCCAGCTCACCTAAAACAGGGGTAGGTCAGCCCCAGCATTTT

v_gene: TRBV7-3
d_gene: TRBD1
j_gene: TRBJ2-5
abundance: NA
CDR3aa: CASGTGGETQYF
CDR3nt: TGTGCCAGCGGTACAGGGGGAGAGACCCAGTACTTC

v_gene: TRBV6-2/TRBV6-3
d_gene: NA
j_gene: TRBJ1-2
abundance: NA
CDR3aa: CASSWQGFDANYGYTF
CDR3nt: TGTGCCAGCAGTTGGCAGGGGTTCGACGCTAACTATGGCTACACCTTC

v_gene: TRBV11-2
d_gene: TRBD1
j_gene: TRBJ2-2
abundance: NA
CDR3aa: CASSFPDRVGELFF
CDR3nt: TGTGCCAGCAGCTTCCCGGACAGGGTTGGGGAGCTGTTTTTT

v_gene: TRBV30
d_gene: TRBD2
j_gene: TRBJ2-7
abundance: NA
CDR3aa: CAWRRPWEGRKQYF
CDR3nt: TGTGCCTGGAGGAGACCGTGGGAGGGCAGGAAGCAGTACTTC

v_gene: TRBV11-2
d_gene: NA
j_gene: TRBJ2-2
abundance: NA
CDR3aa: CASRSGVGELFF
CDR3nt: TGTGCCAGCAGATCAGGGGTCGGGGAGCTGTTTTTT

v_gene: TRBV2
d_gene: NA
j_gene: TRBJ2-7
abundance: NA
CDR3aa: CASNLNPQGPYEQYF
CDR3nt: TGTGCCAGCAATCTGAATCCACAGGGCCCCTACGAGCAGTACTTC

v_gene: TRBV11-2
d_gene: NA
j_gene: TRBJ2-7
abundance: NA
CDR3aa: CASSLEQGPYEQYF
CDR3nt: TGTGCCAGCAGCTTAGAGCAGGGTCCCTACGAGCAGTACTTC

v_gene: TRBV3-1/TRBV3-2
d_gene: TRBD1
j_gene: TRBJ1-1
abundance: NA
CDR3aa: CASSPQGGAAFF
CDR3nt: TGTGCCAGCAGCCCTCAAGGGGGCGCGGCTTTCTTT

v_gene: TRBV5-4
d_gene: NA
j_gene: TRBJ1-6
abundance: NA
CDR3aa: CASSFSGLNSPLHF
CDR3nt: TGTGCCAGCAGCTTCTCAGGGCTTAATTCACCCCTCCACTTT

v_gene: TRBV7-2
d_gene: TRBD1
j_gene: TRBJ1-5
abundance: once
CDR3aa: CASSPRDRGNQPQHF
CDR3nt: TGTGCCAGCAGCCCACGCGACAGGGGGAATCAGCCCCAGCATTTT

v_gene: TRBV12-3/TRBV12-4
d_gene: NA
j_gene: TRBJ1-6
abundance: NA
CDR3aa: CASNHGNSPLHF
CDR3nt: TGTGCCAGCAACCACGGGAATTCACCCCTCCACTTT

v_gene: TRBV7-6
d_gene: NA
j_gene: TRBJ1-5
abundance: once
CDR3aa: CASSFSLGGPQHF
CDR3nt: TGTGCCAGCAGCTTCTCCCTCGGGGGGCCCCAGCATTTT